Following are 12 T cell receptor beta chains from one sample sequenced in a study of blood T cells in healthy people across ages. The second PCR ran about 6 to 11 cycles with a sample-barcoded 5' primer and J-beta primers. MiXCR was run by TCRdb on the 5' RACE reads, yielding one entry per CDR3 protein. This sample has about 1.4 million distinct CDR3 sequences, with approximately 59% found just once. The source material was blood. The receptors originated from a man aged 18-30 years in good health.

This clonotype was observed a few times. This chain uses TRBV6-2 or TRBV6-3 with TRBJ1-2; D ambiguous. V lost 0 bases to trimming and J lost 11 bases, with 7 bases between them. The CDR3 covers 11 residues. CDR1 is MNHEY, CDR2 SVGEGT, per germline. DNA for the CDR3: TGTGCCAGCAGTTACTCGGCCCAATACACCTTC. Protein: CASSYSAQYTF.

The genes are TRBV20-1 and TRBJ2-1; D tentatively fits TRBD1 or TRBD2 (5 bases each). The germline V gene encodes CDR1 DFQATT and CDR2 SNEGSKA (reference sequence). CDR3 length: 13 amino acids. V was shortened by 5 bases and J by 4 bases, with 12 bases between the two germline ends. CDR3 in DNA: TGCAGTGCTCCCGGGACGAAATACAATGAGCAGTTCTTC. It specifies CSAPGTKYNEQFF.

This chain uses TRBV19 with TRBJ1-2; no reliable D call. V was cut by 6 bases and J by 4 bases, with 9 bases left in between. Germline CDR1 LNHDA, CDR2 SQIVND (reference sequence). The CDR3 is made up of 12 amino acids. CDR3 in amino acids: CASREHLYGYTF. CDR3 sequence (DNA): TGTGCCAGTAGGGAGCACCTCTATGGCTACACCTTC. Full variable domain (remainder filled in from reference TRBV19 and TRBJ1-2): DGGITQSPKYLFRKEGQNVTLSCEQNLNHDAMYWYRQDPGQGLRLIYYSQIVNDFQKGDIAEGYSVSREKKESFPLTVTSAQKNPTAFYLCASREHLYGYTFGSGTRLTVV.

There are a few counts of this clonotype. The gene calls are TRBV7-9 and TRBJ2-3; no definite D call. Per germline, CDR1 SEHNR and CDR2 FQNEAQ (reference sequence). Trimming shortened V by 4 bases and J by 3 bases, and 17 bases separated the two germline ends. This CDR3 region has 16 residues. The CDR3 DNA reads TGTGCCAGCAGCTCGCCAGTCGGACGCTGGACAGATACGCAGTATTTT. It codes for CASSSPVGRWTDTQYF. The full variable domain, in which reference TRBV7-9 and TRBJ2-3 provide the parts outside the CDR3, is DTGVSQNPRHKITKRGQNVTFRCDPISEHNRLYWYRQTLGQGPEFLTYFQNEAQLEKSRLLSDRFSAERPKGSFSTLEIQRTEQGDSAMYLCASSSPVGRWTDTQYFGPGTRLTVL.

Written as DNA, the CDR3 is TGTGCCAGCGGTGAGGGGCGGAACACTGAAGCTTTCTTT. Encoded protein: CASGEGRNTEAFF. This chain uses TRBV6-6 with TRBJ1-1; TRBD1 is a possible D gene (5 bases). Germline CDR1 is MNHNY and CDR2 is SVGAGI (reference sequence). The V and J ends lost 8 bases and 1 base respectively, with 11 bases between them. CDR3 size: 13 residues.

V usage is TRBV4-1 and J usage is TRBJ1-4; D gene ambiguous. V gave up 0 bases and J gave up 4 bases, with 12 bases separating them. This CDR3 has 16 residues. Germline CDR1 and CDR2: MGHRA and YSYEKL. CDR3 bases: TGCGCCAGCAGCCAAGATGCGGCAGGCTATAATGAAAAACTGTTTTTT. The encoded protein is CASSQDAAGYNEKLFF.

At least ten counts were recorded for this clonotype. The chain has TRBV4-1 and TRBJ1-5, with 8 bases identical to TRBD1. The CDR3 loop spans 14 amino acids. The junction had 3 bases not matched to a gene; V was cut back by 4 bases and J by 4 bases. Germline V gives CDR1 MGHRA, CDR2 YSYEKL. The CDR3 loop is CASSPRTGNQPQHF. The CDR3, as DNA: TGCGCCAGCAGCCCTCGGACAGGGAATCAGCCCCAGCATTTT.

This rearrangement joins TRBV12-3 or TRBV12-4 to TRBJ1-1; perhaps TRBD1 as D (6 bases). This CDR3 region has 13 residues. Trimming cost V 5 bases and J 5 bases, with 12 bases left between them. Here the CDR3 reads CASSKEGGTEAFF. The CDR3 DNA is TGTGCCAGCAGTAAGGAGGGGGGGACTGAAGCTTTCTTT.

This clonotype was counted a few times. The J gene is TRBJ2-7, the V gene TRBV12-3 or TRBV12-4, with TRBD2 matching 11 bases. The V segment lost 5 bases and the J segment 3 bases; nucleotides outside the gene matches: 12. This CDR3 contains 17 residues. The DNA of the CDR3 is TGTGCCAGCAGTAGCCTCCTCACTAGCGGGAGATTCTACGAGCAGTACTTC. Translating gives CASSSLLTSGRFYEQYF.

This clonotype was observed a few times. J is TRBJ2-5 and V is TRBV20-1; 9 bases are a match to TRBD2. There are 15 residues in the CDR3. In germline, CDR1 is DFQATT, CDR2 SNEGSKA (reference sequence). With V trimmed by 1 base and J by 0 bases, 3 bases remained unmatched. CDR3 DNA sequence: TGCAGTGCTAGAGCGAGCGGGGGGTACCAAGAGACCCAGTACTTC. Translating it yields CSARASGGYQETQYF.

This chain uses TRBV11-1 with TRBJ2-7; TRBD1 matches 7 bases. Germline lookup yields CDR1 SGHAT and CDR2 FQDESV (reference sequence). The CDR3 length is 16 residues. The V gene end was trimmed by 3 bases and the J gene end by 0 bases; junction bases not matched to a gene: 8. CDR3 sequence: CASSFLDGDSSYEQYF. Here the CDR3 DNA reads TGTGCCAGCAGCTTTCTGGACGGGGACAGCTCCTACGAGCAGTACTTC.

The chain recombines TRBV21-1 with TRBJ2-3; no DNA check was done on the table's D call, TRBD2. TRBV21-1 has pseudogene status. This CDR3 region has 12 residues. The CDR3 sequence: CASSKARASQYF. CDR3 in DNA: TGTGCCAGCAGCAAAGCTAGGGCTAGTCAGTATTTT.